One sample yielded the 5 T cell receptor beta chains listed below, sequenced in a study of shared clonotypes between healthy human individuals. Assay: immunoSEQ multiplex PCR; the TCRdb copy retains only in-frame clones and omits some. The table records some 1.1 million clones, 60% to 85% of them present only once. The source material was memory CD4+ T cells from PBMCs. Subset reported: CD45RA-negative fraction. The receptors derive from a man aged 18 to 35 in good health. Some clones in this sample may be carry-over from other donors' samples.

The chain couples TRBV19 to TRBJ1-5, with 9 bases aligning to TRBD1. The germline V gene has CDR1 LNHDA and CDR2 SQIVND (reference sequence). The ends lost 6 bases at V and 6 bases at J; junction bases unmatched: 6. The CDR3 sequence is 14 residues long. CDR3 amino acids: CASSGQGWSQPQHF. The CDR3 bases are TGTGCCAGTAGCGGACAGGGGTGGAGTCAGCCCCAGCATTTT.

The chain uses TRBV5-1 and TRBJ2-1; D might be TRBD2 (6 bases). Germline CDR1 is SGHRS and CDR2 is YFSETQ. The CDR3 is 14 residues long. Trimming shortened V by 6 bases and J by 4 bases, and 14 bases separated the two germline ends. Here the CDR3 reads CASTRASEYNEQFF. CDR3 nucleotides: TGCGCCAGCACCCGGGCTAGCGAATACAATGAGCAGTTCTTC.

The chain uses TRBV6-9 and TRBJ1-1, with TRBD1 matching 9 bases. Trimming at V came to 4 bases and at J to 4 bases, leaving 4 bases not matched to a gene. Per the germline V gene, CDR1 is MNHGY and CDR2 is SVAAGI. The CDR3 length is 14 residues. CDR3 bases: TGTGCCAGCAGTTGGGACAGGGTGTGCACTGAAGCTTTCTTT. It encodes CASSWDRVCTEAFF.

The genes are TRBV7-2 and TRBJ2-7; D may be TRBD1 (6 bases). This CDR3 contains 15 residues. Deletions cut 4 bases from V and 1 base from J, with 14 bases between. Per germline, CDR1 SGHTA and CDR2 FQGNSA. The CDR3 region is CASSYYKGQSYEQYF. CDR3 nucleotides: TGTGCCAGCAGCTACTATAAAGGACAGTCCTACGAGCAGTACTTC.

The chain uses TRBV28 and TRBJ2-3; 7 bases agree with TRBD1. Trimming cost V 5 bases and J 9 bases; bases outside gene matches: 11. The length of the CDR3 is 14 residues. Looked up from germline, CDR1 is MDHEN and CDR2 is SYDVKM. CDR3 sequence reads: CASSPHTGAKTQYF. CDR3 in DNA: TGTGCCAGCAGTCCGCATACAGGGGCGAAGACGCAGTATTTT.